Following are 10 T cell receptor beta chains from one sample sequenced in a study of T cell clonotyping in hematopoietic cell transplantation. TCRdb keeps only in-frame clones here, not all; method: immunoSEQ multiplex PCR. The sample lists fewer than 45,000 clones, approximately 88% seen once, with approximately 2% in the top ten. Sequencing was performed on peripheral blood mononuclear cells. The receptors derive from a woman in her thirties or forties in good health. Some clones in this sample may be carry-over from other donors' samples.

V and J are TRBV30 and TRBJ1-2; no definite D call. V lost 2 bases to trimming and J lost 3 bases, with 10 bases between them. The CDR3 runs 13 residues. The germline V gene encodes CDR1 GTSNPN and CDR2 SVGIG (reference sequence). CDR3 DNA: TGTGCCTGGAGTCCGACAATGGACTATGGCTACACCTTC. The encoded protein is CAWSPTMDYGYTF.

The J gene is TRBJ2-1, the V gene TRBV7-2, with D perhaps matching TRBD2 (7 bases). Germline V gene data show CDR1 as SGHTA and CDR2 as FQGNSA. The CDR3 is made up of 13 amino acids. V lost 6 bases, J lost 8 bases, and 14 bases lay in between. CDR3 region: CASRVGGGDEQFF. In DNA, the CDR3 is TGTGCCAGCAGGGTAGGGGGGGGCGATGAGCAGTTCTTC.

V usage is TRBV7-6 and J usage is TRBJ1-2; D possibly corresponds to TRBD1 (6 bases). The V end was cut by 0 bases, the J end by 7 bases, with 15 bases between. The CDR3 is 15 residues long. Germline V gene data show CDR1 as SGHVS and CDR2 as FNYEAQ. CDR3 region: CASSLAVGGSGGYTF. CDR3 nucleotides: TGTGCCAGCAGCTTAGCGGTCGGGGGCAGTGGTGGCTACACCTTC.

The chain carries TRBV5-6 and TRBJ1-2; 8 bases map to TRBD1. With V trimmed by 0 bases and J by 7 bases, 2 bases remained unmatched. CDR1 is SGHDT and CDR2 is YYEEEE in the germline V gene. The CDR3 runs 13 residues. The DNA for the CDR3 is TGTGCCAGCAGCTTGGGGGACAGGCGTGGCTACACCTTC. Amino acids: CASSLGDRRGYTF.

The rearrangement links TRBV28 to TRBJ2-3; D gene unclear. The CDR3 length is 16 residues. Germline CDR1 reads MDHEN; CDR2 reads SYDVKM. Between the trimmed V and J ends, which lost 6 bases and 1 base, there was a span of 17 bases. The CDR3 nucleotides read TGTGCCAGCAGCCCCACAGAGCCCCGGCGCACAGATACGCAGTATTTT. Protein: CASSPTEPRRTDTQYF.

This chain links TRBV25-1 with TRBJ1-1; possibly TRBD1 for D (5 bases). V shed 2 bases and J shed 5 bases, with 12 bases lying between them. The CDR3 is made up of 14 amino acids. Germline CDR1 MGHDK, CDR2 SYGVNS. CDR3 DNA: TGTGCCAGCAGTGAACTCGGGGGAGGTACTGAAGCTTTCTTT. Its protein is CASSELGGGTEAFF.

The chain joins TRBV7-2 to TRBJ2-7, with D perhaps TRBD1 (7 bases). V lost 0 bases to trimming and J lost 7 bases, with 13 bases between them. The CDR3 totals 14 residues. CDR1 and CDR2 from the germline V gene are SGHTA and FQGNSA. The CDR3 DNA reads as TGTGCCAGCAGCTTAGCCGAACAGGGGAGGGAGCAGTACTTC. Protein: CASSLAEQGREQYF.

The chain couples TRBV5-6 to TRBJ1-2, with TRBD1 matching 7 bases. This CDR3 region has 14 residues. Germline values: CDR1 SGHDT, CDR2 YYEEEE. V gave up 1 base and J gave up 2 bases; unmatched junction bases: 2. CDR3 DNA: TGTGCCAGCAGCTTGAAGGGACAGAACTATGGCTACACCTTC. Protein product: CASSLKGQNYGYTF.

This chain links TRBV1 with TRBJ2-7; the table's TRBD1 call for D was not verified on the DNA. TRBV1 is termed a pseudogene. The CDR3 extends over 17 amino acids. This chain's CDR3 is CTSSQDAPPGQSYEQYF. DNA of the CDR3: TGCACCAGCAGCCAAGATGCCCCCCCTGGACAGTCCTACGAGCAGTACTTC.

This chain uses TRBV2 with TRBJ2-5; D gene uncertain. Germline V gene data show CDR1 as SNHLY and CDR2 as FYNNEI. V gave up 2 bases and J gave up 5 bases, with 9 bases separating them. The CDR3 has 13 residues. The CDR3 loop reads CASSELRGETQYF. The CDR3 DNA follows: TGTGCCAGCAGTGAACTGCGTGGGGAGACCCAGTACTTC.